This T cell receptor beta chain emerged from a study of CD8+CD57+ T cells in acquired aplastic anemia. Study context: The average for DNA from sorted CD4+ and CD8+ cells was roughly 3 ug. Study-wide results and caveats: Patients shared approximately 30 CD8+ CDR3 sequences with controls. CD8+ Simpson's diversity did not differ significantly between patients and controls.

The template for TCR beta VDJ and CDR3 sequence profiling was genomic DNA. TCRdb redid the calling of the reads with MiXCR, one entry per CDR3 protein. The repertoire has approximately 190,000 distinct CDR3 sequences, under 70% of them found once; the top ten carry roughly 50%. CDR3 length equals 13 residues. The V end lost 5 bases, the J end lost 6 bases, and 15 bases lay between the germline ends. Per the germline V gene, CDR1 is DFQATT and CDR2 is SNEGSKA (reference sequence). Only one count was recorded for this clonotype. The target antigen is unknown. The sequencing input was sorted CD4+, CD8+, or CD8+CD57+ T cells (not recorded which) from PBMCs. This clonotype originated in a human donor with severe aplastic anemia or a healthy control (not recorded which). V usage is TRBV20-1 and J usage is TRBJ2-3; D ambiguous. DNA for the CDR3: TGCAGTGCTTTGACGGTCCCCGATGATACGCAGTATTTT. This translates into CSALTVPDDTQYF.